These 5 T cell receptor beta chains were all obtained from the same sample, sequenced in a study. Each CDR3 protein gets one entry after TCRdb re-called the RT-PCR reads with MiXCR. The profile covers about 680,000 distinct CDR3 sequences, with approximately 15% appearing a single time and about 3.9% taken by the ten largest. The specimen was memory CD4+ T cells from blood. The receptor source for this set is a female donor in good health, serving as a healthy control.

This clonotype occurred many times. The chain employs TRBV10-3 and TRBJ1-2; D is perhaps TRBD1 (5 bases). This CDR3 is 16 amino acids long. Germline loops: CDR1 ENHRY, CDR2 SYGVKD. V lost 2 bases, J lost 6 bases, and 19 bases lay in between. The CDR3 DNA sequence: TGTGCCATCAGTGAGACGAGGGGAGCTAGGTCTGATGGCTACACCTTC. Translated, it gives CAISETRGARSDGYTF.

The chain links TRBV7-2 to TRBJ1-6; unclear D gene. Deletions cut 5 bases from V and 4 bases from J, with 9 bases between. The CDR3 covers 14 residues. CDR1 is SGHTA and CDR2 is FQGNSA in the germline V gene. The CDR3 DNA follows: TGTGCCAGCAGCCTACTCATATATAATTCACCCCTCCACTTT. Encoded protein: CASSLLIYNSPLHF.

This clonotype appeared a few times. The chain has TRBV21-1 and TRBJ2-7; no check of the table's D call, TRBD1, against the DNA was made. TRBV21-1 has pseudogene status. This CDR3 is 15 amino acids long. DNA for the CDR3: TGTGCCAGCAGCGTTCGGACAGCCTCGTCCTACGAGCAGTACTTC. Protein: CASSVRTASSYEQYF.

The chain employs TRBV5-1 and TRBJ2-7; either TRBD1 or TRBD2 may supply D (6 bases each). V shed 0 bases and J shed 3 bases, with 16 bases lying between them. Per the germline V gene, CDR1 is SGHRS and CDR2 is YFSETQ. The length of the CDR3 is 16 residues. The CDR3, as DNA: TGCGCCAGCAGCTTGGTCGGGGGCGCGGGGCTCTACGAGCAGTACTTC. This sequence encodes CASSLVGGAGLYEQYF.

This clonotype came up many times. The chain has TRBV29-1 and TRBJ1-1; tentatively, D is TRBD1 (5 bases). The CDR3 extends over 11 amino acids. Per the germline V gene, CDR1 is SQVTM and CDR2 is ANQGSEA. V was pared by 4 bases and J by 11 bases, with 14 bases between. CDR3 amino acids: CSVVEVWGAFF. The CDR3 coding sequence is TGCAGCGTTGTGGAGGTCTGGGGGGCTTTCTTT.